The 11 T cell receptor beta chains presented below share a single source sample, sequenced in a study of blood T cells in healthy people across ages. The second PCR ran roughly 7 to 12 cycles with a sample-barcoded 5' primer and J-beta primers. Each CDR3 protein is one row after TCRdb ran MiXCR on the 5' RACE reads. Of around 800,000 distinct CDR3 sequences in the sample, under 45% were seen once. Sequenced material: blood. The receptors here all came from a man aged 55 to 70 in good health.

This chain uses TRBV29-1 with TRBJ2-5, with 7 bases lining up with TRBD1. Germline V gives CDR1 SQVTM, CDR2 ANQGSEA. Germline trimming cut 5 bases from V and 3 bases from J; bases unmatched to any gene: 6. The CDR3 runs 13 residues. The CDR3 region has the DNA TGCAGCGTTAAGACAGGGCCTAAAGAGACCCAGTACTTC. Amino acids: CSVKTGPKETQYF. Full variable domain (outside the CDR3, taken from reference TRBV29-1 and TRBJ2-5): SAVISQKPSRDICQRGTSLTIQCQVDSQVTMMFWYRQQPGQSLTLIATANQGSEATYESGFVIDKFPISRPNLTFSTLTVSNMSPEDSSIYLCSVKTGPKETQYFGPGTRLLVL.

This clonotype has only a few counts. The V and J genes are TRBV11-2 and TRBJ2-5; 11 bases are shared with TRBD1. The junction had 14 bases not matched to a gene; V was cut back by 0 bases and J by 11 bases. This CDR3 region has 17 residues. The germline CDR1 and CDR2 sequences are SGHAT and FQNNGV. CDR3 in DNA: TGTGCCAGCAGCTTAGACCCCGGGACAGGGGGTAAAATGGAGCAGTACTTC. This translates into CASSLDPGTGGKMEQYF.

With regard to this clonotype: Germline is not matched at one junction end, which may reflect a read error. The chain's CDR3 is CASSLGDLVYPETYEQYF. The CDR3, as DNA: TGTGCCAGTAGCTTAGGTGATCTTGTATACCCCGAAACCTACGAGCAGTACTTC. This chain connects TRBV7-4 to TRBJ2-7, with D uncertain. Germline assignment: CDR1 SGHVT and CDR2 SQSDAQ. The CDR3 sequence is 18 residues long.

This clonotype turned up a few times. The chain is built from TRBV28 and TRBJ1-4, with 7 bases fitting TRBD1. The CDR3 has 15 residues. From germline, CDR1 is MDHEN and CDR2 SYDVKM. V dropped 5 bases and J dropped 8; count of bases not matched to a gene: 11. In nucleotides, the CDR3 is TGTGCCAGCAGTCCATCGGACAGGTGGGGGGAAAAACTGTTTTTT. It translates to CASSPSDRWGEKLFF.

The chain carries TRBV12-3 or TRBV12-4 and TRBJ2-5; possible D gene TRBD2, 5 bases. CDR3 length: 13 residues. Trimming took 6 bases from V and 2 from J, leaving 10 bases between them. As DNA, the CDR3 is TGTGCCAGCAGCCACCGGGATCAAGAGACCCAGTACTTC. Amino acid sequence: CASSHRDQETQYF.

The chain recombines TRBV28 with TRBJ1-1; tentatively, D is TRBD1 (6 bases). Trimming removed 5 bases from V and 2 bases from J, with 15 bases in between. The CDR3 runs 15 residues. Germline CDR1 MDHEN, CDR2 SYDVKM. The CDR3 DNA sequence: TGTGCCAGCAGTCAACACAGGGATGCCAACACTGAAGCTTTCTTT. This gives the protein CASSQHRDANTEAFF.

This chain links TRBV18 with TRBJ2-7; D is undetermined. This CDR3 has 13 amino acids. V lost 3 bases to trimming and J lost 4 bases, with 10 bases between them. The germline CDR1 and CDR2 sequences are KGHSH and LQKENI. This CDR3 is CASSPPLGYEQYF. The DNA for the CDR3 is TGTGCCAGCTCACCGCCTCTCGGGTACGAGCAGTACTTC.

The rearrangement joins TRBV19 to TRBJ2-3; 12 positions match TRBD2. This CDR3 spans 15 amino acids. V shed 2 bases, J shed 8 bases, and the junction held 5 bases outside the gene matches. Germline CDR1 LNHDA, CDR2 SQIVND (reference sequence). The CDR3, as DNA: TGTGCCAGTAGTATACTAGCGGGGGGGCGTGGTACGCAGTATTTT. This encodes CASSILAGGRGTQYF.

This clonotype turned up a few times. The V call is TRBV6-1, the J call TRBJ1-2; no definite D call. Germline loops: CDR1 MNHNS, CDR2 SASEGT. V was trimmed by 3 bases and J by 3 bases, leaving 23 bases between them. The CDR3 has 18 amino acids. The CDR3: CASSDGDNQIRYDYGYTF. CDR3 nucleotides: TGTGCCAGCAGTGACGGAGATAACCAAATTAGGTACGACTATGGCTACACCTTC.

The chain combines TRBV11-2 with TRBJ2-4; maybe TRBD2 (5 bases). Looked up from germline, CDR1 is SGHAT and CDR2 is FQNNGV. V was shortened by 4 bases and J by 12 bases, with 13 bases between the two germline ends. The CDR3 contains 12 residues. CDR3 sequence (DNA): TGTGCCAGCAGCTCTCATGCCGGGGATCAGTACTTC. As protein: CASSSHAGDQYF. Looking up the rest from reference TRBV11-2 and TRBJ2-4 gives the full variable domain: EAGVAQSPRYKIIEKRQSVAFWCNPISGHATLYWYQQILGQGPKLLIQFQNNGVVDDSQLPKDRFSAERLKGVDSTLKIQPAKLEDSAVYLCASSSHAGDQYFGAGTRLSVL.

This sequence joins TRBV14 and TRBJ1-1, with D hard to call. The length of the CDR3 is 13 residues. Germline V gives CDR1 SGHDN, CDR2 FVKESK. Deletions cut 2 bases from V and 11 bases from J, with 15 bases between. The CDR3 bases are TGTGCCAGCAGCCAACCGACATCTCATGAGGCTTTCTTT. This gives the protein CASSQPTSHEAFF.